This T cell receptor (beta chain) appears in the sequencing data of a study of a mutant IDH1 vaccine in newly diagnosed glioma (dated by TCRdb to the early 2020s). With regard to the full study: Patients received eight vaccinations in weeks 1, 3, 5, 7, 11, 15, 19 and 23, corresponding to visits V03 through V10. Longitudinal TCRB deep sequencing was performed for about two dozen treated patients wherever samples were available for exploratory analyses. Of the 25 to 35 patients who were treated, around 60% were male and 37.5% were female, and the mean age was around 40 years. Vaccination began 4-6 weeks after radiotherapy alone, or alongside temozolomide cycles in the chemotherapy-containing groups. Six visits were used for peripheral blood collection: V03 (baseline), V05, V07, V10, V12 and V13. Prior to enrollment, standard therapy consisting of radiotherapy alone, temozolomide alone, or radiochemotherapy with temozolomide had been administered to patients, with the combination being received by most patients.

There are 13 amino acids in the CDR3, from cysteine to phenylalanine inclusive. Just the 39-base CDR3 DNA is kept, in frame starting at base 1. Taken from the germline V gene, the CDR1 and CDR2 loops are SGHAT and FQNNGV. Germline trimming amounts to 5 bases on V and 5 bases on J, with 5 as the count of junction bases outside the gene matches. The library relied on the immunoSEQ multiplex PCR assay. Rearranged TCR beta chain sequences were amplified with the hsTCRB Kit following the manufacturer's protocol. Sequencing of TCRB libraries was carried out on an Illumina MiSeq. The study's own analysis went as follows. Demultiplexing, trimming and gene mapping were performed with the kit vendor's proprietary platform. TCRdb retrieved this table from immuneACCESS and kept in-frame rearrangements only. Not all clones are present; in checked studies, unresolved V genes account for under half, and no reason is known for the remainder. V, J and clone size were drawn from that table, and D and trimming were deduced from the DNA. Present in this sample are about 59,000 clones, 85% to 90% of which were seen just once. The biggest ten clones account for about 5% of the sample.

As to this clone: Its antigen has not been determined. Base qualities are not at hand, and no much larger clone is one base apart.

General study outcomes and caveats: Pseudoprogression seemed to be unrelated to changes in the top peripheral T cell clonotypes found by TCRB sequencing. Availability determined which PBMC samples were chosen for TCRB deep sequencing. Vaccine-induced immune responses across multiple MHC alleles were detected in 90% to 95% of patients. It was noted by the authors that analyses of patient blood samples could not be reproduced owing to sample limitations.

Taken with the paper, the label for time point translates to: week 5, during vaccination. Each vaccine dose was 300 ug of a 20-mer mutant IDH1 peptide in Montanide, given subcutaneously with topical imiquimod. Newly diagnosed WHO grade 3 or 4 IDH1-mutant astrocytomas showing loss of nuclear ATRX were present in the donors. The samples were drawn from NOA16, a multicentre, single-arm, open-label phase I trial in Germany that tested a mutant IDH1 peptide vaccine in humans for the first time. Genomic DNA for TCRB sequencing was extracted from EDTA blood using the DNeasy Blood and Tissue Kit. In this chain, TRBV11-2 is recombined with TRBJ1-1, and TRBD1 aligns with 7 junction nucleotides. The receptor was isolated from a woman in her forties with glioma. This material consisted of PBMCs, taken from a glioma patient whose treatment included an IDH1 peptide vaccine. The CDR3 region: CASSLDRATEAFF. The DNA is as follows: TGTGCCAGCAGCCTCGACAGGGCGACTGAAGCTTTCTTT.